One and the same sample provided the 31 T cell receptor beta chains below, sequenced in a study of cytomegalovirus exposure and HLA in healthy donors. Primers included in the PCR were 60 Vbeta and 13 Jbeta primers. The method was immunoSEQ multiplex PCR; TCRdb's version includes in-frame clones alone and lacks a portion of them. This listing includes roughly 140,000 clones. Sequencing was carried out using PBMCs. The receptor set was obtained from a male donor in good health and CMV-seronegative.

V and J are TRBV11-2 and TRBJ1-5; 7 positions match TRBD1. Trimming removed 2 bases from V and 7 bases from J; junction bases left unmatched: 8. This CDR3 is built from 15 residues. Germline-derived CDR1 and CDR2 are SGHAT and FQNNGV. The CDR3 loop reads CASSLRGDSSQPQHF. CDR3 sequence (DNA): TGTGCCAGCAGCTTAAGGGGGGACAGTTCCCAGCCCCAGCATTTT.

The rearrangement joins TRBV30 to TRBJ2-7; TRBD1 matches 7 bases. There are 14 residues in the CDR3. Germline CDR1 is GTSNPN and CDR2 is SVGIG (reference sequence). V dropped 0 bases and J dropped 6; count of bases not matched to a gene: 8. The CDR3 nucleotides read TGTGCCTGGAGTGTACGGACAGGCAATCGCGAGCAGTACTTC. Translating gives CAWSVRTGNREQYF.

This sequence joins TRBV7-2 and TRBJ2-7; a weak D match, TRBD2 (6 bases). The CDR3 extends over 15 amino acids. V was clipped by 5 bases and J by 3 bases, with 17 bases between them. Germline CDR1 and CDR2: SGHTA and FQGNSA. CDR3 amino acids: CASSERTGDLYEQYF. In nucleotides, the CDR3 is TGTGCCAGCAGCGAGCGGACGGGAGACCTCTACGAGCAGTACTTC.

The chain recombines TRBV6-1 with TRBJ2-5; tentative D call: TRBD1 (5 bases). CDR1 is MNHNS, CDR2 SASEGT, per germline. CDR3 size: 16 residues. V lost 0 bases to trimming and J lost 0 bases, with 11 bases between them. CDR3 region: CASSEALFRDQETQYF. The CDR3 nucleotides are TGTGCCAGCAGTGAAGCGTTATTCAGGGACCAAGAGACCCAGTACTTC.

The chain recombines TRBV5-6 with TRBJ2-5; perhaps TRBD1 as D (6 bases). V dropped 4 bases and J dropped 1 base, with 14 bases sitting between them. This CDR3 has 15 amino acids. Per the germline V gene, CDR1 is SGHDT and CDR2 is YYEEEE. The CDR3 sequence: CASSPGHLLQETQYF. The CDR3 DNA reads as TGTGCCAGCAGCCCGGGACACCTCCTCCAAGAGACCCAGTACTTC.

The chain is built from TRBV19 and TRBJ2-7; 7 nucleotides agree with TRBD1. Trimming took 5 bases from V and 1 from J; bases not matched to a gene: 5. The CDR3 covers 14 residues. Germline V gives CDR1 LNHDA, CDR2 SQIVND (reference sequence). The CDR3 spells CASSPKDRSYEQYF. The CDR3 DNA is TGTGCCAGTAGTCCTAAGGACAGGTCCTACGAGCAGTACTTC.

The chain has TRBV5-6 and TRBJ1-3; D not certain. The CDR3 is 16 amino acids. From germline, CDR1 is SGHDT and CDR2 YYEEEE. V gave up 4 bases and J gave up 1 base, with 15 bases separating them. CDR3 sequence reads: CASSKFERASGNTIYF. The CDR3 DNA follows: TGTGCCAGCAGCAAGTTCGAGAGGGCATCTGGAAACACCATATATTTT.

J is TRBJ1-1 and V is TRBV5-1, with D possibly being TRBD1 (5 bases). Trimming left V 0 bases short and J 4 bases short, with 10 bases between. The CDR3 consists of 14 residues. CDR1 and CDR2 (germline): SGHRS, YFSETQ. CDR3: CASSLDRGFTEAFF. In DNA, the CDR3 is TGCGCCAGCAGCTTGGACCGGGGGTTCACTGAAGCTTTCTTT.

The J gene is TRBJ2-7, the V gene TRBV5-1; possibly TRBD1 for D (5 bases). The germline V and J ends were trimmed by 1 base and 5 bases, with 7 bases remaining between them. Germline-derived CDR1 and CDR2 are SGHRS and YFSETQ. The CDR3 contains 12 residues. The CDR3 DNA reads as TGCGCCAGCAGCTTGTCACAGGACGAGCAGTACTTC. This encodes CASSLSQDEQYF.

The CDR3 sequence: CASSEVGPSTDTQYF. CDR3 sequence (DNA): TGCGCCAGCAGTGAAGTGGGGCCTAGCACAGATACGCAGTATTTT. The chain employs TRBV10-2 and TRBJ2-3, with D possibly matching TRBD1 (5 bases). Trimming cost V 3 bases and J 0 bases, with 10 bases left between them. The CDR3 is made up of 15 amino acids. Germline V lookup: CDR1 WSHSY, CDR2 SAAADI.

The CDR3 DNA reads as TGTGCCAGCAGCGCGGGGACTAGCGGAAAAGAGACCCAGTACTTC. This gives the protein CASSAGTSGKETQYF. The chain recombines TRBV5-4 with TRBJ2-5; 11 positions agree with TRBD2. The V gene end was trimmed by 4 bases and the J gene end by 3 bases; junction bases not matched to a gene: 5. Per germline, CDR1 SGHNT and CDR2 YYREEE (reference sequence). The CDR3 loop spans 15 amino acids.

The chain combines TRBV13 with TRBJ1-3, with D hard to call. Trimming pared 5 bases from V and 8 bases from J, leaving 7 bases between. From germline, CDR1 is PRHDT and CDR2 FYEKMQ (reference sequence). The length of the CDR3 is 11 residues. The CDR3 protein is CASSHSDTIYF. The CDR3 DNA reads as TGTGCCAGCAGCCACTCGGACACCATATATTTT.

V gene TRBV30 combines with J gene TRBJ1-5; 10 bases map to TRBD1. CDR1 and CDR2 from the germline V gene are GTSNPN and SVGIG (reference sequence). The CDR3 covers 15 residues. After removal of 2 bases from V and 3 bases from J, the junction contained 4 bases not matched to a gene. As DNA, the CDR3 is TGTGCCTGGAGTACAGGGACAGGGGCCAATCAGCCCCAGCATTTT. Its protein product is CAWSTGTGANQPQHF. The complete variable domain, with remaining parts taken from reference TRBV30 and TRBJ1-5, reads SQTIHQWPATLVQPVGSPLSLECTVEGTSNPNLYWYRQAAGRGLQLLFYSVGIGQISSEVPQNLSASRPQDRQFILSSKKLLLSDSGFYLCAWSTGTGANQPQHFGDGTRLSIL.

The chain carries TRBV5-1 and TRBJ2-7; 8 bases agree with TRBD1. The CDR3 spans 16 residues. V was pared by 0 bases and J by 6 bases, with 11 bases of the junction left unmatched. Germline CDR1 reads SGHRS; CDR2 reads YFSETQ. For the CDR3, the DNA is TGCGCCAGCAGCTTGGCTTTTGGGACAGGTTCGTCCGAGCAGTACTTC. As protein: CASSLAFGTGSSEQYF. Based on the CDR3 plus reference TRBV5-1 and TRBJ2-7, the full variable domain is KAGVTQTPRYLIKTRGQQVTLSCSPISGHRSVSWYQQTPGQGLQFLFEYFSETQRNKGNFPGRFSGRQFSNSRSEMNVSTLELGDSALYLCASSLAFGTGSSEQYFGPGTRLTVT.

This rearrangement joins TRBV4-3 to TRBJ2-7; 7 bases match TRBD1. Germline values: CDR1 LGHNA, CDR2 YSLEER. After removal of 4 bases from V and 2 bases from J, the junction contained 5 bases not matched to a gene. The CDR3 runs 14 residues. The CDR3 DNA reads TGCGCCAGCAGCCCGGGACAGCTAACCTACGAGCAGTACTTC. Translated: CASSPGQLTYEQYF.

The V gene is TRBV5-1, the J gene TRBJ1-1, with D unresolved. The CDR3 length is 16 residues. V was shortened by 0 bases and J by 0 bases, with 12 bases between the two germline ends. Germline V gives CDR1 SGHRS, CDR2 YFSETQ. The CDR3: CASSLAVRPMNTEAFF. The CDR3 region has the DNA TGCGCCAGCAGCTTGGCGGTCAGGCCCATGAACACTGAAGCTTTCTTT.

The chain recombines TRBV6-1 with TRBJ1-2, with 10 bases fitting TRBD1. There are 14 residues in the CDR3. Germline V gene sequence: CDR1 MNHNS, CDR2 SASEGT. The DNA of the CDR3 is TGTGCATGCCTGGGGGGACAGGGGTTAAATGGCTACACCTTC. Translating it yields CACLGGQGLNGYTF.

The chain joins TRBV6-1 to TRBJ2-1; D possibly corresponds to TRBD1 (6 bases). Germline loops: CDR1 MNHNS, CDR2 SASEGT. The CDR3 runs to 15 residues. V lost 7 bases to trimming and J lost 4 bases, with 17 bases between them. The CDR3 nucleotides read TGTGCCAGCACTGGACAGTCAGGGGCTTACAATGAGCAGTTCTTC. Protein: CASTGQSGAYNEQFF.

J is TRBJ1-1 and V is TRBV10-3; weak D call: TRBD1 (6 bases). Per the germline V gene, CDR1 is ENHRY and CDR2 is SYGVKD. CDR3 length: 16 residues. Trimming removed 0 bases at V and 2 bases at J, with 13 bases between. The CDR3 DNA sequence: TGTGCCATCAGTGAGTCTCCGACAGGCCTCAACACTGAAGCTTTCTTT. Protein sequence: CAISESPTGLNTEAFF.

CDR3: CAISEPPGDTEAFF. For the CDR3, the DNA is TGTGCCATCAGTGAGCCCCCAGGGGACACTGAAGCTTTCTTT. V and J are TRBV10-3 and TRBJ1-1, with D maybe TRBD1 (6 bases). Looked up from germline, CDR1 is ENHRY and CDR2 is SYGVKD. V lost 2 bases and J lost 3, with 10 bases in between. This CDR3 spans 14 amino acids.

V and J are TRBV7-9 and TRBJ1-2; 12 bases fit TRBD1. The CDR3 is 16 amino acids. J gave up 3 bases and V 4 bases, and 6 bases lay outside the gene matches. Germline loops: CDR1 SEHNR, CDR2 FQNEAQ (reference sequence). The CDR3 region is CASSSGTGGNDYGYTF. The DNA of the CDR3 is TGTGCCAGCAGCTCCGGGACAGGGGGCAATGACTATGGCTACACCTTC. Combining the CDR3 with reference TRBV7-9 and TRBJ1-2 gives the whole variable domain DTGVSQNPRHKITKRGQNVTFRCDPISEHNRLYWYRQTLGQGPEFLTYFQNEAQLEKSRLLSDRFSAERPKGSFSTLEIQRTEQGDSAMYLCASSSGTGGNDYGYTFGSGTRLTVV.

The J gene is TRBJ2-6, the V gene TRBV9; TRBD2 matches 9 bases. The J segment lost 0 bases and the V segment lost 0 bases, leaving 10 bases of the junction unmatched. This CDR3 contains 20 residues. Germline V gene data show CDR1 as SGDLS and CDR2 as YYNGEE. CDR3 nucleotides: TGTGCCAGCAGCGTAGAGGCTAGCGGGGTCCTAAGCTCTGGGGCCAACGTCCTGACTTTC. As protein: CASSVEASGVLSSGANVLTF. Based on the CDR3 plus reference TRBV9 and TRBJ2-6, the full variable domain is DSGVTQTPKHLITATGQRVTLRCSPRSGDLSVYWYQQSLDQGLQFLIQYYNGEERAKGNILERFSAQQFPDLHSELNLSSLELGDSALYFCASSVEASGVLSSGANVLTFGAGSRLTVL.

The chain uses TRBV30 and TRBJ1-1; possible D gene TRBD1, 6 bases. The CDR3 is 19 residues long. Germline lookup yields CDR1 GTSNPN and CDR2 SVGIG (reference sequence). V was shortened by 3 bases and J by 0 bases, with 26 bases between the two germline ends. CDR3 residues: CAWRTGTHNQEVMNTEAFF. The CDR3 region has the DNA TGTGCCTGGAGGACCGGGACACATAATCAGGAAGTCATGAACACTGAAGCTTTCTTT.

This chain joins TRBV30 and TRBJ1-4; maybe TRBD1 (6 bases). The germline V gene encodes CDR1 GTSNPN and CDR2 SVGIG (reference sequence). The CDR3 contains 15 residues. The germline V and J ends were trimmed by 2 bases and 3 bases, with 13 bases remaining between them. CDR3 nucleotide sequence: TGTGCCTGGAGTCCAGGACAGAACCCTAATGAAAAACTGTTTTTT. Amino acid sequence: CAWSPGQNPNEKLFF.

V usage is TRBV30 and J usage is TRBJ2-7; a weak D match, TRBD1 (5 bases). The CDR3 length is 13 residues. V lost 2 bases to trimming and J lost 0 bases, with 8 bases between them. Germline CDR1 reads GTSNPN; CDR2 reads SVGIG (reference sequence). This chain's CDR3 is CAWSIGVSYEQYF. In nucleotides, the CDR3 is TGTGCCTGGAGTATAGGGGTCTCCTACGAGCAGTACTTC.

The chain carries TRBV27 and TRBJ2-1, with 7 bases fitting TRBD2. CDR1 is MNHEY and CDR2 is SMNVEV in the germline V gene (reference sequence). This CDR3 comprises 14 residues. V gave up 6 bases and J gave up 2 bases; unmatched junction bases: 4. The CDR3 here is CASRKAGTYNEQFF. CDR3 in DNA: TGTGCCAGCAGAAAAGCGGGAACCTACAATGAGCAGTTCTTC.

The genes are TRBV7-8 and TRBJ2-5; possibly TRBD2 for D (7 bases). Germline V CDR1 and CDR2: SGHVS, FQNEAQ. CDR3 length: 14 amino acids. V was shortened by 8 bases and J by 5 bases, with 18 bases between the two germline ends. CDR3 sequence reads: CASHHRGARETQYF. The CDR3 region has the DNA TGTGCCAGCCACCACCGGGGGGCTCGGGAGACCCAGTACTTC.

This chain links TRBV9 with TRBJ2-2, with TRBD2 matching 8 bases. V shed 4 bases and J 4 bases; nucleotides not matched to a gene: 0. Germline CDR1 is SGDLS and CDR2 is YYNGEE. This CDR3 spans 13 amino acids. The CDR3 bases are TGTGCCAGCAGCCGGGGGGGCACCGGGGAGCTGTTTTTT. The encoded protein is CASSRGGTGELFF.

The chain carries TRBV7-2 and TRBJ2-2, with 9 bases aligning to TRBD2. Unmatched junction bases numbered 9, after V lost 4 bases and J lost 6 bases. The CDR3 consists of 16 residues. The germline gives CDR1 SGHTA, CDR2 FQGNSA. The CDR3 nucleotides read TGTGCCAGCAGCTCGCGGGGGGGTGTGGTTGCCGGGGAGCTGTTTTTT. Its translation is CASSSRGGVVAGELFF.

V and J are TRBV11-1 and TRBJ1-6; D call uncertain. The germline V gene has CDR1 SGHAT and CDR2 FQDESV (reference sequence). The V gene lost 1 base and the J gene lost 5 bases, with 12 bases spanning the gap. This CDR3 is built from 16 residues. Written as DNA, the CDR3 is TGTGCCAGCAGCTTAGGGCGGATTGAGAATAATTCACCCCTCCACTTT. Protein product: CASSLGRIENNSPLHF.

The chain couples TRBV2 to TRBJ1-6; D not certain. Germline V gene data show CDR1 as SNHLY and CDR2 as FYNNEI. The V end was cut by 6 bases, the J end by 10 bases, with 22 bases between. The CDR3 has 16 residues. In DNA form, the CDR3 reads TGTGCCAGCAGGGGATTTCGGGGTCTGGTGTTGTCACCCCTCCACTTT. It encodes CASRGFRGLVLSPLHF.